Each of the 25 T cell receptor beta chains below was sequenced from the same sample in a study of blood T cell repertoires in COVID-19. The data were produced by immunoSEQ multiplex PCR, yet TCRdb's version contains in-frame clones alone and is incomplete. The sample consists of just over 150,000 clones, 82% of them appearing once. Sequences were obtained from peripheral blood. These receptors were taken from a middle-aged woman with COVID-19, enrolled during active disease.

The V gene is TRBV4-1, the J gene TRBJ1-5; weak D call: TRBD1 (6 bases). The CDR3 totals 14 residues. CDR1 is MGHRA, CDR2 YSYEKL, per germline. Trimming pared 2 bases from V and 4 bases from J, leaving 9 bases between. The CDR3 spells CASSQSGVNQPQHF. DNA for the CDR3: TGCGCCAGCAGCCAATCAGGGGTTAATCAGCCCCAGCATTTT.

DNA of the CDR3: TGTGCCAGCAGCCAGAAAGGGACAGCAAATGAAAAACTGTTTTTT. It is translated as CASSQKGTANEKLFF. The V gene is TRBV14, the J gene TRBJ1-4; 7 nucleotides match TRBD1. Unmatched junction bases numbered 6, after V lost 3 bases and J lost 5 bases. Germline V CDR1 and CDR2: SGHDN, FVKESK. The CDR3 covers 15 residues.

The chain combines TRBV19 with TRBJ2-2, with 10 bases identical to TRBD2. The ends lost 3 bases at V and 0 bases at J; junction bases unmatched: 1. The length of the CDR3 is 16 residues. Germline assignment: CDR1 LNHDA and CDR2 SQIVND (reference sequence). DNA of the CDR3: TGTGCCAGTAGTATTCTAGCGGGAGCGAACACCGGGGAGCTGTTTTTT. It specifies CASSILAGANTGELFF.

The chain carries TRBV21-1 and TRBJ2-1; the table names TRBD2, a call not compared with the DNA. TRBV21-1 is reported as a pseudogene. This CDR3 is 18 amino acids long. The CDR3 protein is CASSKASTSGRSYNEQFF. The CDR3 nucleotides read TGTGCCAGCAGCAAAGCGAGTACTAGCGGGAGATCCTACAATGAGCAGTTCTTC.

The CDR3 sequence: CASSAGPQTLYEQYV. CDR3 DNA sequence: TGTGCCAGCAGCGCGGGCCCCCAGACTCTCTACGAGCAGTACGTC. The chain joins TRBV11-2 to TRBJ2-7; TRBD2 might be the D (5 bases). Trimming stripped 5 bases from V and 3 bases from J, with 17 bases between. This CDR3 comprises 15 residues. The V gene's germline CDR1 is SGHAT and CDR2 FQNNGV.

The CDR3 sequence is CASGSNRGPTDTQYF. CDR3 nucleotides: TGTGCCAGCGGTTCAAACAGGGGGCCCACAGATACGCAGTATTTT. The gene calls are TRBV27 and TRBJ2-3; 9 nucleotides agree with TRBD1. The CDR3 contains 15 residues. Trimming removed 8 bases from V and 2 bases from J; junction bases left unmatched: 8. Germline CDR1 and CDR2: MNHEY and SMNVEV (reference sequence).

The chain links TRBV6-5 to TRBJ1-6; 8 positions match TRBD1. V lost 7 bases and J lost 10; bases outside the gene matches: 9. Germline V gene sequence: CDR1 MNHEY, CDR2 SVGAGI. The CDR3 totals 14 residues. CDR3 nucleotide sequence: TGTGCCAGCAAAATAACAGGGGACAGGTCACCCCTCCACTTT. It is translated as CASKITGDRSPLHF.

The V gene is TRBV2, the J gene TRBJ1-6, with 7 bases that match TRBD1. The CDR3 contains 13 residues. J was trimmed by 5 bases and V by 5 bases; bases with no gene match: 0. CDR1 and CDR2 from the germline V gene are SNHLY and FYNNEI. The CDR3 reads CASSTGDNSPLHF. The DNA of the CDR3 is TGTGCCAGCAGTACAGGGGATAATTCACCCCTCCACTTT.

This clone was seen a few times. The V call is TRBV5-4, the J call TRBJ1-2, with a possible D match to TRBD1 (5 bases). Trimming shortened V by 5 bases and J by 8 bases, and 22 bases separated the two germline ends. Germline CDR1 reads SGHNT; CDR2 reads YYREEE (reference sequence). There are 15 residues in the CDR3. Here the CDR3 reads CASSPGGDRVEGYTF. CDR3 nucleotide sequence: TGTGCCAGCAGTCCCGGAGGGGATAGGGTTGAAGGCTACACCTTC.

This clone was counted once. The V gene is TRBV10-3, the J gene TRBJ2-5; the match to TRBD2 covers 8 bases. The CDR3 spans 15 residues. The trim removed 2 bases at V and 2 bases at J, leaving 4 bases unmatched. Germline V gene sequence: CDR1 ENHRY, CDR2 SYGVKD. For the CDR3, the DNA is TGTGCCATCAGTGAGAGCGGGGGAGGTCAAGAGACCCAGTACTTC. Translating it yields CAISESGGGQETQYF.

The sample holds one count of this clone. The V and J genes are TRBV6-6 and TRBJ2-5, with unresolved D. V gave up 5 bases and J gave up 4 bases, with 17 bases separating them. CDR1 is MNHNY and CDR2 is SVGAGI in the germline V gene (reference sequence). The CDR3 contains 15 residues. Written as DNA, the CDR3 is TGTGCCAGCAGTGTCACGATCTCCGGTCGAGAGACCCAGTACTTC. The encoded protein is CASSVTISGRETQYF.

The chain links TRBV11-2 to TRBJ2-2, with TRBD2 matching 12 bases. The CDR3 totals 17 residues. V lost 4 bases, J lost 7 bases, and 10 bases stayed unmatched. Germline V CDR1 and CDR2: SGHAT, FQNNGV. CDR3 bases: TGTGCCAGCAGCTCGTCTAGCGGGAGGGCGGTAAACGGGGAGCTGTTTTTT. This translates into CASSSSSGRAVNGELFF.

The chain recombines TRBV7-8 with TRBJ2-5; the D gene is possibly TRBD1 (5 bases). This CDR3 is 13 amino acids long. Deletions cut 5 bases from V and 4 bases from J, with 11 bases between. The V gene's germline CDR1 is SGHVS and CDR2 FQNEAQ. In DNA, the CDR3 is TGTGCCAGCAGCCCCAGGGTGTTAGAGACCCAGTACTTC. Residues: CASSPRVLETQYF.

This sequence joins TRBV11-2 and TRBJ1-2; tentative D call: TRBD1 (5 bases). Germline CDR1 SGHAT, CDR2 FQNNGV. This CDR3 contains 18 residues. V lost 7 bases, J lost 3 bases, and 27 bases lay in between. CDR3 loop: CASTLGAGVGAGYYGYTF. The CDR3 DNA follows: TGTGCCAGCACTCTAGGTGCGGGAGTCGGGGCCGGATACTATGGCTACACCTTC.

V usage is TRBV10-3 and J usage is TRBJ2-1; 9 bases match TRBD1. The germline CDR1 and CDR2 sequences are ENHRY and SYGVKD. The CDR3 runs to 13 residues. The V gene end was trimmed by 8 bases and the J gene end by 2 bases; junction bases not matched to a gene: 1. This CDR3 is CAIGDRAYNEQFF. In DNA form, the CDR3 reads TGTGCCATCGGGGACAGGGCCTACAATGAGCAGTTCTTC.

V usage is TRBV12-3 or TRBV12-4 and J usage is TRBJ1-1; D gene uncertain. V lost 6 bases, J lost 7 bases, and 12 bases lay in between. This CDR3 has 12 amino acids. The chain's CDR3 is CASSARSNEAFF. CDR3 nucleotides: TGTGCCAGCAGCGCCAGAAGTAATGAAGCTTTCTTT.

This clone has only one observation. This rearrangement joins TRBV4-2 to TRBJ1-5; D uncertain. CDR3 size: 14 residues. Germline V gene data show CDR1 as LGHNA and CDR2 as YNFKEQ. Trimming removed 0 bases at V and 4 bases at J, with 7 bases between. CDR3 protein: CASSQDSVNQPQHF. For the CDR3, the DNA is TGTGCCAGCAGCCAAGATTCGGTTAATCAGCCCCAGCATTTT.

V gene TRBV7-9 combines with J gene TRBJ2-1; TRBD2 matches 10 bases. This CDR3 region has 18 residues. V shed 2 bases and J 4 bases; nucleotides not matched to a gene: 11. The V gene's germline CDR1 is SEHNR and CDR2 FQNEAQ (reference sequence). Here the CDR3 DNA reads TGTGCCAGCAGCTTACTTCCTAGCGGGAGTGAATCTTACAATGAGCAGTTCTTC. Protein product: CASSLLPSGSESYNEQFF.

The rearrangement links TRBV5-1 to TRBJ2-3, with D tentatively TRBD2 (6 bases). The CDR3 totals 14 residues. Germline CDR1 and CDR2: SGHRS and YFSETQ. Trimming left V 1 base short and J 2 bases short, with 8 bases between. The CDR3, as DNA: TGCGCCAGCAGCTTGAGGGAGGTCACAGATACGCAGTATTTT. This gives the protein CASSLREVTDTQYF.

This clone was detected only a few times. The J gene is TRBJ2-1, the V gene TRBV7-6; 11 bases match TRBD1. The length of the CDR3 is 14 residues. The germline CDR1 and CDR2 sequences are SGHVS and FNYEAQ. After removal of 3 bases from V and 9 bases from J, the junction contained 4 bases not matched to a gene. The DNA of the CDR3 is TGTGCCAGCAGCTTCAGGACAGGGGGCGGTGAGCAGTTCTTC. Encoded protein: CASSFRTGGGEQFF.

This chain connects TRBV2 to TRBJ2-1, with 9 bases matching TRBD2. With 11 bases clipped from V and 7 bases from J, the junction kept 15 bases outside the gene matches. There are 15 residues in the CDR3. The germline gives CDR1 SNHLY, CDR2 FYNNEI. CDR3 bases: TGTGCCTCTTCGTCTAATAGCGGGAGAGGAAATGAGCAGTTCTTC. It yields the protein CASSSNSGRGNEQFF.

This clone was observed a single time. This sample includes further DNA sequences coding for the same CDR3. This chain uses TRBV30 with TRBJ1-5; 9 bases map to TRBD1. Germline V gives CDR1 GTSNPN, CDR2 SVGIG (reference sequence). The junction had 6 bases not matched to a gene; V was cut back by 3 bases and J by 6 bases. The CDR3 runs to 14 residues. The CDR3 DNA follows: TGTGCCTGGAGCCCCGGACAGGGGTTTCAGCCCCAGCATTTT. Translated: CAWSPGQGFQPQHF.

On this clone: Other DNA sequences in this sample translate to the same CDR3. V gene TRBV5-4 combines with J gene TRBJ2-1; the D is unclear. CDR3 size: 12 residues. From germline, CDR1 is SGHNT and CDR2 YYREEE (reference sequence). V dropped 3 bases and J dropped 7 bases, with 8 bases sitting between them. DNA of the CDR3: TGTGCCAGCAGCTCCGTTTATAATGAGCAGTTCTTC. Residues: CASSSVYNEQFF. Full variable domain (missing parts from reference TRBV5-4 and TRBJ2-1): ETGVTQSPTHLIKTRGQQVTLRCSSQSGHNTVSWYQQALGQGPQFIFQYYREEENGRGNFPPRFSGLQFPNYSSELNVNALELDDSALYLCASSSVYNEQFFGPGTRLTVL.

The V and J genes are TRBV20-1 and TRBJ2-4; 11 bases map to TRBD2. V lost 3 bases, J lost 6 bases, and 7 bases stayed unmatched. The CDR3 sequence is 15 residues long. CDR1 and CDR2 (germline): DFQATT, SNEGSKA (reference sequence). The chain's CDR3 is CSASALAGVINIQYF. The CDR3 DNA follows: TGCAGTGCTAGTGCACTAGCGGGGGTTATAAACATTCAGTACTTC.

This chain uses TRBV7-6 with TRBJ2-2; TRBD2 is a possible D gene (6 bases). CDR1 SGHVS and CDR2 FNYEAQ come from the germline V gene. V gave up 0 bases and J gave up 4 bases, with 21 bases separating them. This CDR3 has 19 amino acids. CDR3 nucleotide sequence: TGTGCCAGCAGCTTAGCGTCCCCAGGGAGGATTGTGGGCACCGGGGAGCTGTTTTTT. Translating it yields CASSLASPGRIVGTGELFF.